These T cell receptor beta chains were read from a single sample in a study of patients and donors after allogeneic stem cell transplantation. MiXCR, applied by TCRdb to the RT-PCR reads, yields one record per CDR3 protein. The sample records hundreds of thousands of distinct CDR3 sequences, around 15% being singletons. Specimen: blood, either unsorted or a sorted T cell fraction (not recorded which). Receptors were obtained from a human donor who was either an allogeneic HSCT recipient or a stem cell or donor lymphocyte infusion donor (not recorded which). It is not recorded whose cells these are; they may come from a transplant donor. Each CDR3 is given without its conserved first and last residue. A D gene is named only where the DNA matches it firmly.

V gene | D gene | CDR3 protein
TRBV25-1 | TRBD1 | ASSARTGSFPGELF
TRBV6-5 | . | ASSYPLGGASNQPQH
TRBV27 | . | ASSLSGTKGYT
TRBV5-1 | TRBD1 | ASSRGQGAHGYT
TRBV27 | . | ASIHFLSPYEQY
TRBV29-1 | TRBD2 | SAGLANGDEQF
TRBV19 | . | ASSIIETGTEAF
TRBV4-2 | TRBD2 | ASSQESSGVYEQY
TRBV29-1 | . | SVENPGRNTEAF
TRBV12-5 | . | ASGSSIPGEKLF
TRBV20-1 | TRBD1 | SARGQGYGEQY
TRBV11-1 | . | ASSFGRLALDQETQY
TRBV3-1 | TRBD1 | ASSLGQAVGEQY
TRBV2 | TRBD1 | ASSRKQGAGDEQY
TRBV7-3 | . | ASSPQDSNQPQH
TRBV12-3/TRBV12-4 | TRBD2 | ASRRTSSPSNTGELF
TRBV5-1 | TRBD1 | ASSWDRGGGNEQF
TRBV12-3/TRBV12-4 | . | ARSLGPQERGETQY
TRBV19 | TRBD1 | ASSIELGTASY
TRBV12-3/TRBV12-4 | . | ASRWNSYEQY
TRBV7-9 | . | ASSSAQQKELF
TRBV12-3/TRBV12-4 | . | ASRAADNGYT
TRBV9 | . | ASSTRPPGNTIY
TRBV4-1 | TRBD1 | ASSQDPGQGFYEQY